The 10 T cell receptor beta chains listed next were all sequenced from one sample in a study of PD-L1 blockade in urothelial cancer. TCRdb keeps only in-frame clones here, not all; method: immunoSEQ multiplex PCR. The table shows about 84,000 clones, with over 80% occurring only once. Specimen: PBMCs, collected around atezolizumab (anti-PD-L1) treatment. Every receptor here comes from a man aged 70 or older with urothelial cancer.

This clone was counted a few times. This rearrangement joins TRBV7-9 to TRBJ2-7; 8 bases align to TRBD2. Germline CDR1 SEHNR, CDR2 FQNEAQ (reference sequence). The CDR3 is 15 residues long. The V and J ends lost 5 bases and 0 bases, in that order; junction bases with no gene match: 6. CDR3 sequence reads: CASSPVAGGSYEQYF. The CDR3 coding sequence is TGTGCCAGCAGCCCTGTGGCGGGAGGCTCCTACGAGCAGTACTTC.

This clone was seen a handful of times. J is TRBJ2-1 and V is TRBV7-2; 8 nucleotides agree with TRBD1. The V segment lost 5 bases and the J segment 3 bases; nucleotides outside the gene matches: 12. The CDR3 runs to 17 residues. CDR1 and CDR2 from the germline V gene are SGHTA and FQGNSA. The CDR3 DNA reads as TGTGCCAGCAGCCCTAGCGACCGGGACAGGTACTACAATGAGCAGTTCTTC. This translates into CASSPSDRDRYYNEQFF.

The chain links TRBV19 to TRBJ1-1, with 9 bases aligning to TRBD1. Germline lookup yields CDR1 LNHDA and CDR2 SQIVND (reference sequence). CDR3 length equals 17 residues. Trimming at V came to 3 bases and at J to 1 base, leaving 9 bases not matched to a gene. CDR3: CASSMRQGGKRNTEAFF. The DNA of the CDR3 is TGTGCCAGTAGTATGAGACAGGGGGGGAAAAGGAACACTGAAGCTTTCTTT.

This chain uses TRBV7-9 with TRBJ2-5, with TRBD1 matching over 9 bases. The end of the DNA fits TRBJ2-7 better, so the J call may be wrong. CDR1 SEHNR and CDR2 FQNEAQ come from the germline V gene (reference sequence). This CDR3 is 15 amino acids long. CDR3 in amino acids: CASSLEDRGGYEQYF. The CDR3 DNA is TGTGCCAGCAGCTTAGAGGACAGGGGAGGATACGAGCAGTACTTC.

V usage is TRBV7-2 and J usage is TRBJ2-1; D may be TRBD1 (5 bases). V lost 5 bases and J 10 bases, leaving 15 bases between the germline ends. The CDR3 runs to 13 residues. Germline CDR1 SGHTA, CDR2 FQGNSA. CDR3: CASSIQGFGEQFF. The DNA for the CDR3 is TGTGCCAGCAGCATCCAGGGTTTTGGCGAGCAGTTCTTC.

The V call is TRBV7-8, the J call TRBJ1-5; 7 positions agree with TRBD1. Germline V lookup: CDR1 SGHVS, CDR2 FQNEAQ. V shed 4 bases and J 4 bases; nucleotides not matched to a gene: 10. CDR3 length equals 16 residues. CDR3 sequence: CASSSGTAALNQPQHF. The CDR3 DNA reads TGTGCCAGCAGCTCGGGGACAGCAGCTCTTAATCAGCCCCAGCATTTT.

The rearrangement links TRBV7-3 to TRBJ2-5, with 7 nucleotides matching TRBD1. Germline V gene lookup returns CDR1 SGHTA and CDR2 FQGTGA. The CDR3 sequence is 13 residues long. The J segment lost 4 bases and the V segment lost 5 bases, leaving 4 bases of the junction unmatched. The CDR3 loop reads CASSLWTGETQYF. In nucleotides, the CDR3 is TGTGCCAGCAGCCTTTGGACAGGAGAGACCCAGTACTTC.

The chain has TRBV5-5 and TRBJ2-5; possibly TRBD2 for D (6 bases). V was cut by 0 bases and J by 5 bases, with 14 bases left in between. The CDR3 runs to 15 residues. The V gene's germline CDR1 is SGHKS and CDR2 YYEKEE (reference sequence). The DNA for the CDR3 is TGTGCCAGCAGCTTGGAATGGAGGGCTGAGGAGACCCAGTACTTC. As protein: CASSLEWRAEETQYF. The complete variable domain, with remaining parts taken from reference TRBV5-5 and TRBJ2-5, reads DAGVTQSPTHLIKTRGQQVTLRCSPISGHKSVSWYQQVLGQGPQFIFQYYEKEERGRGNFPDRFSARQFPNYSSELNVNALLLGDSALYLCASSLEWRAEETQYFGPGTRLLVL.

The chain employs TRBV11-3 and TRBJ1-2; TRBD1 is a possible D gene (6 bases). Trimming left V 3 bases short and J 4 bases short, with 9 bases between. Germline lookup yields CDR1 SGHNT and CDR2 YENEEA. The CDR3 is 13 amino acids. DNA for the CDR3: TGTGCCAGCAGCTTGGACAGCTTCTATGGCTACACCTTC. Translation gives CASSLDSFYGYTF. The entire variable domain, with the rest obtained from reference TRBV11-3 and TRBJ1-2, is as follows: EAGVVQSPRYKIIEKKQPVAFWCNPISGHNTLYWYLQNLGQGPELLIRYENEEAVDDSQLPKDRFSAERLKGVDSTLKIQPAELGDSAVYLCASSLDSFYGYTFGSGTRLTVV.

As regards this clone: One end of the junction does not line up with germline, which may come from a read error. This chain joins TRBV7-9 and TRBJ1-4, with TRBD1 as a possible D gene (6 bases). Germline CDR1 reads SEHNR; CDR2 reads FQNEAQ (reference sequence). This CDR3 comprises 15 residues. The CDR3 DNA sequence: TGTGCCAGCGGCTTAACAGGGTCGGCTAATGAAAAACTGTTTTTT. Translated, it gives CASGLTGSANEKLFF.